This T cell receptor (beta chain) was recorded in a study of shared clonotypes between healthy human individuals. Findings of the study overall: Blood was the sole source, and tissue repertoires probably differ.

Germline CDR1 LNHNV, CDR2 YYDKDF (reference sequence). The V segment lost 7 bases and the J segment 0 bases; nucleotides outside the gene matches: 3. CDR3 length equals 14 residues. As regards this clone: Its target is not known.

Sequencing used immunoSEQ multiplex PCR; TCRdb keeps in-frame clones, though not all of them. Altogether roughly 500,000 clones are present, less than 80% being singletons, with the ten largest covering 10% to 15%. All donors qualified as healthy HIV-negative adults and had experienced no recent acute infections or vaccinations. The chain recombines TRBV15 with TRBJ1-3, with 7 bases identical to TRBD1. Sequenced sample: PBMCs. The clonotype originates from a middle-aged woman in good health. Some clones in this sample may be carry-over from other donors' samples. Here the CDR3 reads CATKGQNSGNTIYF. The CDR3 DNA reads TGTGCCACCAAGGGACAGAACTCTGGAAACACCATATATTTT.